The 5 T cell receptor beta chains in this list originate from one sample, sequenced in a study of low-dose radiotherapy and immunotherapy resistance in tumors. Both TCRalpha and TCRbeta chains were reverse transcribed with V-gene-specific primers. It was with a constant-region primer and a V-primer adapter that TCRs were amplified over about 19 PCR cycles. TCRdb reprocessed the reads via MiXCR and lists one record per CDR3 protein. Of roughly 76,000 distinct CDR3 sequences in the sample, 15% to 20% are singletons; the top ten hold about 5.5%. Time point described: before trial treatment. The sample was PBMCs, taken before treatment. The source of these receptors is a male donor with prostate cancer.

In this sample, this clonotype turned up many times. This chain uses TRBV19 with TRBJ1-5; TRBD1 agrees at 8 bases. With V trimmed by 5 bases and J by 7 bases, 4 bases remained unmatched. The CDR3 runs to 13 residues. Per germline, CDR1 LNHDA and CDR2 SQIVND (reference sequence). This CDR3 reads CASSRTGKQPQHF. The CDR3 coding sequence is TGTGCCAGTAGTCGGACAGGGAAGCAGCCCCAGCATTTT.

As to this clonotype: One base away lies a much larger clone, so this may be a sequencing read error. The rearrangement joins TRBV7-3 to TRBJ2-1, with D unclear. The CDR3 runs to 13 residues. V shed 7 bases and J shed 4 bases, with 11 bases lying between them. CDR1 is SGHTA, CDR2 FQGTGA, per germline. CDR3 sequence reads: CASNADPYNEQFF. The CDR3 bases are TGTGCCAGCAACGCCGACCCGTACAATGAGCAGTTCTTC.

This clonotype was found many times. The gene calls are TRBV14 and TRBJ2-7, with unresolved D. Germline CDR1 is SGHDN and CDR2 is FVKESK. This CDR3 has 14 amino acids. With 0 bases removed from V and 3 bases from J, the gap between germline ends came to 9 bases. Here the CDR3 DNA reads TGTGCCAGCAGCCAAGATCTGGCGGTCTACGAGCAGTACTTC. It codes for CASSQDLAVYEQYF. Drawing the rest from reference TRBV14 and TRBJ2-7, the complete variable domain is EAGVTQFPSHSVIEKGQTVTLRCDPISGHDNLYWYRRVMGKEIKFLLHFVKESKQDESGMPNNRFLAERTGGTYSTLKVQPAELEDSGVYFCASSQDLAVYEQYFGPGTRLTVT.

The gene calls are TRBV28 and TRBJ1-5; tentatively, D is TRBD1 (5 bases). Trimming shortened V by 6 bases and J by 4 bases, and 13 bases separated the two germline ends. The CDR3 is 14 residues long. Germline CDR1 reads MDHEN; CDR2 reads SYDVKM. CDR3 amino acids: CASSLAAGNQPQHF. The CDR3 DNA reads TGTGCCAGCAGCCTCGCTGCAGGGAATCAGCCCCAGCATTTT.

This clonotype was detected many times. This chain links TRBV21-1 with TRBJ1-1; the table's D call TRBD1 went unverified against the DNA. TRBV21-1 has pseudogene status. This CDR3 region has 15 residues. In nucleotides, the CDR3 is TGTGCCAGCAGCAAAGGGGGACAGGGTCGCACTGAAGCTTTCTTT. It specifies CASSKGGQGRTEAFF.